Given below is one TCR beta chain in context. This CDR3 is built from 14 residues. V lost 5 bases to trimming and J lost 3 bases, with 14 bases between them. Reverse transcription of roughly 0.5 to 1 ug RNA was carried out with random hexamers. Multiplex immunoSEQ PCR targeted 54 Vbeta and 13 Jbeta TCR beta segments. In TCRdb, the immunoSEQ multiplex PCR reads were re-called with MiXCR into one record per CDR3 protein. The data hold fewer than 200,000 distinct CDR3 sequences, with roughly 94% observed a single time. The authors negatively isolated CD8+ and CD4+ T cells and FACS-enriched TEMRA cells. These data originate in a study of CD8 T cells in Susac syndrome.

The clonotype originates from a human donor in good health. Sequencing was performed on CD4+ T cells from PBMCs. V usage is TRBV12-3 or TRBV12-4 and J usage is TRBJ2-7; D is uncertain. The CDR3 coding sequence is TGTGCCAGCAGTCTCAGTCGGGCCTTCTACGAGCAGTACTTC. Amino acid sequence: CASSLSRAFYEQYF.